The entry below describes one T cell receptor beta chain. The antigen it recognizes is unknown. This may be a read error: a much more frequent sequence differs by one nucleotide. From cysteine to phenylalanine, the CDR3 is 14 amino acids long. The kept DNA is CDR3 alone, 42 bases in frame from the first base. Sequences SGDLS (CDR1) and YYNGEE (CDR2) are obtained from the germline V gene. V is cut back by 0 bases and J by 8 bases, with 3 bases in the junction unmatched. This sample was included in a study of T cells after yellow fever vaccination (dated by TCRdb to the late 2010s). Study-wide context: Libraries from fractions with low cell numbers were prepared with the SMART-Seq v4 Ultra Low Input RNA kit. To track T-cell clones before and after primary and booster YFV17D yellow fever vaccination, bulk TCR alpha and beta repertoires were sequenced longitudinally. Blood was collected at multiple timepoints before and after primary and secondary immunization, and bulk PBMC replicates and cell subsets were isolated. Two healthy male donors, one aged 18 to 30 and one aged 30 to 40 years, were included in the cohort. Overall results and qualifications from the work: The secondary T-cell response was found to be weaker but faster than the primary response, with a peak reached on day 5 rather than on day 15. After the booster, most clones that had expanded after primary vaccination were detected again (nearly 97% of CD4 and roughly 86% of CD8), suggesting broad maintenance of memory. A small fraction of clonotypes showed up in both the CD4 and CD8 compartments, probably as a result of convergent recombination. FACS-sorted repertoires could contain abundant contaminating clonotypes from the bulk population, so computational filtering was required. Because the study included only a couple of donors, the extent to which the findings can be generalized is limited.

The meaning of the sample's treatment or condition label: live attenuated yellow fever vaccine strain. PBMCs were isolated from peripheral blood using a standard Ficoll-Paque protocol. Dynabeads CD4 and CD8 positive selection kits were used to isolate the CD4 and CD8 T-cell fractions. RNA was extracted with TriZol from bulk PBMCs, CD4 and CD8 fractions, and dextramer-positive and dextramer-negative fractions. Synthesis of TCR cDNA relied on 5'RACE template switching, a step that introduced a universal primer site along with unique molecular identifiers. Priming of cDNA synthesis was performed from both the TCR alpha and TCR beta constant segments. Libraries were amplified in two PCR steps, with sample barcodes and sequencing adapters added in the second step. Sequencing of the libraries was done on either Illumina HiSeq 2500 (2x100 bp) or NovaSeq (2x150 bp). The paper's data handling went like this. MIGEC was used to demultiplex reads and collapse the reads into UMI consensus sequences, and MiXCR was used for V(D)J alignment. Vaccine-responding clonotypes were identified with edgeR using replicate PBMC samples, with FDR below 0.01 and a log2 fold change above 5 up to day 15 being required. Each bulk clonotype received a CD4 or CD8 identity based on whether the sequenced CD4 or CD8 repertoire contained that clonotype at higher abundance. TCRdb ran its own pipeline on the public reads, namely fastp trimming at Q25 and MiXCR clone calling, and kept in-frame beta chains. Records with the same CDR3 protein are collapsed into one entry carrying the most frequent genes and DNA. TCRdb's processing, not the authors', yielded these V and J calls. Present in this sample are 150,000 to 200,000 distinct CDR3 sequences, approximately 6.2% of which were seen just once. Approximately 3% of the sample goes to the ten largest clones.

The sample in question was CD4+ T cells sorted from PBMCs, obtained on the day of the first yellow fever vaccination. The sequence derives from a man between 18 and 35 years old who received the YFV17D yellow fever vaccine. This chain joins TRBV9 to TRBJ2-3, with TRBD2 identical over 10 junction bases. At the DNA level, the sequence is TGTGCCAGCAGCGTAGACACTAGCGGGGTTACGCAGTATTTT. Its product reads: CASSVDTSGVTQYF.